These 20 T cell receptor beta chains originate from one sample sequenced in a study of naive and memory T cell subsets. Ligated cDNA underwent four rounds of PCR with nested alpha and beta constant region primers and SP2. Via MiXCR, TCRdb re-called the UMI-ligation and nested PCR reads, giving one row per CDR3 protein. The sample carries around 20,000 distinct CDR3 sequences, approximately 5.7% recorded once. Treatment described: skin biopsy from PPD injection site in Mantoux-positive individual. An oligonucleotide containing a UMI was ligated to the 3' end of TCR cDNA. The specimen was skin, collected from a tuberculin skin test site. All receptors come from an adult in good health.

This clonotype was counted at least ten times. The chain combines TRBV28 with TRBJ2-5; D is ambiguous. This CDR3 comprises 14 residues. Germline CDR1 is MDHEN and CDR2 is SYDVKM. V shed 5 bases and J shed 3 bases, with 13 bases lying between them. CDR3: CASSPWLGKETQYF. The CDR3 DNA follows: TGTGCCAGCAGTCCCTGGCTGGGGAAAGAGACCCAGTACTTC.

This clonotype was seen a handful of times. The J gene is TRBJ1-1, the V gene TRBV20-1, with D unclear. V lost 6 bases, J lost 1 base, and 12 bases lay in between. The CDR3 spans 13 residues. Germline V gene lookup returns CDR1 DFQATT and CDR2 SNEGSKA (reference sequence). The CDR3 DNA reads as TGCAGTGCCCCAGAAAGAGCGAACACTGAAGCTTTCTTT. Translated: CSAPERANTEAFF.

This clonotype has only a few counts. The chain recombines TRBV3-2 with TRBJ1-6; the table's D call of TRBD1 was not tested on the DNA. TRBV3-2 is a recognized pseudogene. The CDR3 length is 15 residues. CDR3 loop: CASSGWRGRNSPLHF. Here the CDR3 DNA reads TGTGCCAGCAGCGGCTGGAGGGGGCGGAATTCACCCCTCCACTTT.

Worth noting for this clonotype: A junction end diverges from the germline sequence, so it may reflect a read error. The rearrangement joins TRBV7-2 to TRBJ2-7, with TRBD1 matching 8 bases. Germline V CDR1 and CDR2: SGHTA, FQGNSA. The CDR3 is 14 amino acids. The CDR3 spells CASSSGQESYVQYF. The CDR3 DNA reads as TGTGCCAGCAGCTCGGGACAGGAAAGCTACGTGCAGTACTTC.

CDR3 sequence reads: CASSIIAEANEQFF. DNA of the CDR3: TGTGCCAGCTCAATAATAGCGGAGGCAAATGAGCAGTTCTTC. The gene calls are TRBV18 and TRBJ2-1, with TRBD2 as a possible D gene (6 bases). The CDR3 has 14 residues. Germline V gene lookup returns CDR1 KGHSH and CDR2 LQKENI. The V and J ends lost 5 bases and 7 bases respectively, with 15 bases between them.

This clonotype has just a few counts. This may stem from a read error, because a much larger clone lies one nucleotide away. The rearrangement joins TRBV19 to TRBJ1-5, with 7 bases lining up with TRBD1. Germline CDR1 and CDR2: LNHDA and SQIVND (reference sequence). The CDR3 consists of 16 residues. CDR3 sequence: CASSPTTGRGNQPQNF. CDR3 nucleotides: TGTGCCAGTAGTCCTACCACGGGCAGGGGGAATCAGCCCCAGAATTTT.

The chain recombines TRBV5-1 with TRBJ2-7, with a weak D call TRBD2 (7 bases). The length of the CDR3 is 15 residues. Germline V gene lookup returns CDR1 SGHRS and CDR2 YFSETQ. With 1 base removed from V and 2 bases from J, the gap between germline ends came to 13 bases. The CDR3 DNA reads TGCGCCAGCAGCTTGCAGGGGAGGGGACCCTACGAGCAGTACTTC. Its protein is CASSLQGRGPYEQYF. Full variable domain (outside the CDR3, taken from reference TRBV5-1 and TRBJ2-7): KAGVTQTPRYLIKTRGQQVTLSCSPISGHRSVSWYQQTPGQGLQFLFEYFSETQRNKGNFPGRFSGRQFSNSRSEMNVSTLELGDSALYLCASSLQGRGPYEQYFGPGTRLTVT.

This clonotype appeared many times. The CDR3 DNA follows: TGTGCTAGTGCGACTAGCGGGACATTGACGGAGCAGTTCTTC. It encodes CASATSGTLTEQFF. V gene TRBV12-5 combines with J gene TRBJ2-1, with 11 bases aligning to TRBD2. The CDR3 extends over 14 amino acids. Losses at the gene ends were 7 bases for V and 10 bases for J; bases not matched to a gene: 9. Germline assignment: CDR1 LGHNT and CDR2 FRNRAP. Drawing the rest from reference TRBV12-5 and TRBJ2-1, the complete variable domain is DARVTQTPRHKVTEMGQEVTMRCQPILGHNTVFWYRQTMMQGLELLAYFRNRAPLDDSGMPKDRFSAEMPDATLATLKIQPSEPRDSAVYFCASATSGTLTEQFFGPGTRLTVL.

This clonotype was observed at least ten times. V and J are TRBV7-9 and TRBJ1-2, with TRBD1 matching over 8 bases. The ends lost 1 base at V and 6 bases at J; junction bases unmatched: 10. This CDR3 spans 16 amino acids. Germline CDR1 and CDR2: SEHNR and FQNEAQ (reference sequence). This CDR3 reads CASSLDLTGEVDGYTF. The CDR3 coding sequence is TGTGCCAGCAGCTTAGACCTGACAGGGGAAGTGGATGGCTACACCTTC.

This clonotype has ten or more counts. J is TRBJ1-1 and V is TRBV3-1; D remains ambiguous. The CDR3 is 13 amino acids. V lost 2 bases and J lost 1, with 5 bases in between. Germline V lookup: CDR1 LGHDT, CDR2 YNNKEL (reference sequence). In DNA, the CDR3 is TGTGCCAGCAGCCAATCAGGGAACACTGAAGCTTTCTTT. Protein: CASSQSGNTEAFF.

Regarding this clonotype: A junction end diverges from the germline sequence, so it may reflect a read error. The chain combines TRBV7-9 with TRBJ1-2, with a tentative D call TRBD1 (5 bases). This CDR3 is 15 amino acids long. Germline V gene sequence: CDR1 SEHNR, CDR2 FQNEAQ (reference sequence). The CDR3, as DNA: TGTGCCAGCAGCCGAGCGGGACCCCAAACCTATGGCGACACCTTC. This encodes CASSRAGPQTYGDTF.

This clonotype was picked up many times. The chain carries TRBV27 and TRBJ2-7; 7 bases align to TRBD1. V was clipped by 5 bases and J by 3 bases; unmatched bases: 7. Germline values: CDR1 MNHEY, CDR2 SMNVEV (reference sequence). This CDR3 is built from 14 residues. The CDR3 sequence: CASSRYRGGYEQYF. Written as DNA, the CDR3 is TGTGCCAGCAGTCGATACAGGGGTGGCTACGAGCAGTACTTC.

This clonotype is categorized as medium-sized. This chain joins TRBV29-1 and TRBJ2-1; D call uncertain. CDR1 is SQVTM and CDR2 is ANQGSEA in the germline V gene. V lost 0 bases and J lost 9, with 15 bases in between. The CDR3 contains 14 residues. DNA of the CDR3: TGCAGCGTTGAAGATGATCCAGTTTACTTTGAGCAGTTCTTC. This gives the protein CSVEDDPVYFEQFF.

This clonotype was detected only a few times. V and J are TRBV18 and TRBJ1-1; D is possibly TRBD1 (5 bases). The ends were cut back, 3 bases at V and 0 bases at J, with 5 bases in the middle. There are 13 residues in the CDR3. Germline V lookup: CDR1 KGHSH, CDR2 LQKENI. CDR3 coding DNA: TGTGCCAGCTCACCGGACATGAACACTGAAGCTTTCTTT. This codes for CASSPDMNTEAFF.

This clonotype was seen many times. The V and J genes are TRBV18 and TRBJ2-7, with unresolved D. Germline loops: CDR1 KGHSH, CDR2 LQKENI. This CDR3 contains 13 residues. The ends were cut back, 6 bases at V and 5 bases at J, with 14 bases in the middle. CDR3 nucleotide sequence: TGTGCCAGCTCGCTTGCTAACGGAGACGAGCAGTACTTC. It specifies CASSLANGDEQYF.

The sample holds many counts of this clonotype. The chain carries TRBV12-3 or TRBV12-4 and TRBJ2-1; D ambiguous. The V end was cut by 3 bases, the J end by 8 bases, with 11 bases between. The CDR3 runs 13 residues. This chain's CDR3 is CASSLNSHDEQFF. In nucleotides, the CDR3 is TGTGCCAGCAGTTTGAACTCTCACGATGAGCAGTTCTTC.

This clonotype has at least ten counts. The V gene is TRBV7-9, the J gene TRBJ2-7; a possible D gene is TRBD2 (5 bases). Germline V gives CDR1 SEHNR, CDR2 FQNEAQ (reference sequence). V was pared by 10 bases and J by 1 base, with 17 bases between. The CDR3 has 14 amino acids. CDR3 DNA sequence: TGTGCCACCGATCGTGGGAGCTTATCCTACGAGCAGTACTTC. As protein: CATDRGSLSYEQYF.

V gene TRBV27 combines with J gene TRBJ2-3; D unresolved. Looked up from germline, CDR1 is MNHEY and CDR2 is SMNVEV (reference sequence). This CDR3 is 12 amino acids long. V was pared by 5 bases and J by 6 bases, with 9 bases between. This chain's CDR3 is CASSPDPDTQYF. The CDR3 coding sequence is TGTGCCAGCAGTCCTGACCCGGATACGCAGTATTTT.

This clonotype has a count of ten or more. The gene calls are TRBV7-3 and TRBJ2-2, with 9 nucleotides matching TRBD2. The trim removed 4 bases at V and 3 bases at J, leaving 9 bases unmatched. The germline CDR1 and CDR2 sequences are SGHTA and FQGTGA. The CDR3 consists of 17 residues. The CDR3 coding sequence is TGTGCCAGCAGCTCTCTTGCGGGAGGGCCGGACACCGGGGAGCTGTTTTTT. This codes for CASSSLAGGPDTGELFF. Supplemented by reference TRBV7-3 and TRBJ2-2, the full variable domain reads GAGVSQTPSNKVTEKGKYVELRCDPISGHTALYWYRQSLGQGPEFLIYFQGTGAADDSGLPNDRFFAVRPEGSVSTLKIQRTERGDSAVYLCASSSLAGGPDTGELFFGEGSRLTVL.

This clonotype was seen ten or more times. The rearrangement uses TRBV30 and TRBJ2-3, with 13 bases that match TRBD2. The CDR3 spans 17 residues. Germline loops: CDR1 GTSNPN, CDR2 SVGIG (reference sequence). After removal of 0 bases from V and 6 bases from J, the junction contained 9 bases not matched to a gene. CDR3 sequence (DNA): TGTGCCTGGAGTGTGCATGGACTAGCGGGAGCTGGGGATACGCAGTATTTT. As protein: CAWSVHGLAGAGDTQYF.